The rows below give T cell receptor beta chains drawn from one sample of a study of T cells expressing NK-cell markers. TCRdb reworked the 5' RACE reads into one entry per CDR3 protein, no DNA. In total, the table holds roughly 430,000 distinct CDR3 sequences. Sequenced material: blood T cells: a sorted CD56 or NKG2C T cell subset, CD4+ or CD8+ T cells, or bulk PBMC T cells (not recorded which). These receptors originate from a woman aged 18 to 75 in good health. Each CDR3 is given with its conserved first and last residue. The order of the fields is V gene, CDR3 length, J gene, CDR3 protein.

TRBV10-2	13	TRBJ2-1	CASLDSTYNEQFF
TRBV7-6	15	TRBJ2-2	CASSLGIGNTGELFF
TRBV30	18	TRBJ2-6	CAWSNYPGLTSGANVLTF
TRBV4-3	15	TRBJ1-1	CASSHQTGAHTEAFF
TRBV25-1	20	TRBJ2-3	CASSDAALAGVDFGADTQYF
TRBV20-1	12	TRBJ1-1	CSVEEGYAEAFF
TRBV5-6	12	TRBJ2-3	CASSLIPDTQYF
TRBV20-1	14	TRBJ2-1	CSAPHLAGGNEQFF
TRBV20-1	14	TRBJ2-5	CSARNGQGRETQYF
TRBV9	16	TRBJ2-1	CASSPDRDSMYNEQFF
TRBV29-1	12	TRBJ1-1	CSATHGTVEAFF
TRBV7-9	15	TRBJ1-6	CASSMRGQRNSPLHF
TRBV5-1	14	TRBJ1-1	CASSPGGTATEAFF
TRBV11-2	13	TRBJ2-5	CASRTGIQETQYF
TRBV20-1	14	TRBJ2-2	CSALAGVNTGELFF
TRBV15	14	TRBJ2-5	CATSRGGGQETQYF
TRBV12-3/TRBV12-4	12	TRBJ2-5	CASSLAHRTQYF
TRBV12-3/TRBV12-4	12	TRBJ2-3	CAWGENTDTQYF
TRBV6-1	14	TRBJ2-7	CASSASGPSYEQYF
TRBV5-1	15	TRBJ2-6	CASRLDRGGANVLTF
TRBV5-1	17	TRBJ2-1	CASSLGGLAGRDGEQFF
TRBV6-1	12	TRBJ2-7	CASSVDSYEQYF
TRBV12-3/TRBV12-4	15	TRBJ2-3	CASSRRGPYTDTQYF
TRBV5-5	17	TRBJ2-1	CASSGAGPAGLYNEQFF
TRBV9	16	TRBJ2-5	CASSVDLAGDLETQYF
TRBV12-3/TRBV12-4	13	TRBJ1-4	CASSFSGLEKLFF
TRBV12-3/TRBV12-4	17	TRBJ1-6	CASTRDSLYTANSPLHF
TRBV18	16	TRBJ2-7	CASSSLAGGSSYEQYF
TRBV29-1	12	TRBJ2-7	CSAKREGYEQYF
TRBV29-1	12	TRBJ2-3	CSVVTVVDTQYF
TRBV7-2	14	TRBJ2-5	CASSLDRAQETQYF
TRBV5-1	16	TRBJ2-1	CASSLGGASGVNEQFF
TRBV7-2	14	TRBJ2-1	CASSFGGPYNEQFF
TRBV7-2	15	TRBJ2-5	CASSPTSGGGETQYF
TRBV5-1	14	TRBJ1-1	CASSPQGGNAEAFF
TRBV7-3	15	TRBJ2-2	CASSPNSDSTGELFF
TRBV5-1	13	TRBJ1-1	CASSRGQGGEAFF
TRBV7-3	15	TRBJ1-1	CASSLGGGLGTEAFF
TRBV20-1	18	TRBJ2-2	CSARDIASGGQGTGELFF
TRBV5-1	14	TRBJ1-4	CASSLKSVDEKLFF
TRBV7-2	15	TRBJ1-6	CASSLERTGGSPLHF
TRBV6-2/TRBV6-3	14	TRBJ2-1	CASTQTGAYNEQFF
TRBV5-6	14	TRBJ2-5	CASTPSPAMETQYF
TRBV19	14	TRBJ2-2	CASSMREGPGELFF
TRBV27	14	TRBJ2-2	CASSKPGSTGELFF
TRBV28	15	TRBJ2-5	CASSQRTAQMETQYF
TRBV12-3/TRBV12-4	14	TRBJ2-7	CASSLALREYEQYF
TRBV2	13	TRBJ1-2	CASRRTASYGYTF
TRBV20-1	13	TRBJ2-1	CSGNVPPIDEQFF
TRBV20-1	13	TRBJ2-1	CSAPLGGGNEQFF
TRBV9	14	TRBJ2-2	CASSVEGRSGELFF
TRBV5-5	16	TRBJ1-5	CASSLEGGSGNQPQHF